This entry describes one T cell receptor beta chain. The antigen remains undetermined. This entry belongs to a study of cytomegalovirus exposure and HLA in healthy donors. General study points: Several of the most significant clusters appeared linked to common viral pathogens, based on a later analysis. Earlier analysis yielded a pattern in which most TCR beta V segments were productive about 90% or about 30% of the time.

The PCR used 60 Vbeta and 13 Jbeta primers. Method: immunoSEQ multiplex PCR; TCRdb's copy keeps in-frame clones and lacks some. The data contain 140,000 to 150,000 clones, about 80% of them singletons. CDR1 is SGHTA and CDR2 is FQGNSA in the germline V gene. This CDR3 contains 14 residues. J was trimmed by 4 bases and V by 4 bases; bases with no gene match: 6. These donors, healthy bone marrow donors, were studied. This clonotype originated in a woman between 18 and 29 years old in good health and CMV-seropositive. The rearrangement uses TRBV7-2 and TRBJ1-2; 7 nucleotides agree with TRBD1. Sequencing was done on a sample of PBMCs. This chain's CDR3 is CASSSDRIFYGYTF. CDR3 DNA sequence: TGTGCCAGCAGCTCGGACAGGATATTCTATGGCTACACCTTC.